The 2 T cell receptor beta chains below come from one sample, sequenced in a study of blood T cell repertoires in COVID-19. Using immunoSEQ multiplex PCR, the repertoire was profiled, and TCRdb retains in-frame clones only, with some absent. The repertoire consists of tens of thousands of clones, with around 86% occurring once and the leading ten covering approximately 8.1%. The sample consisted of peripheral blood. These receptors originate from a man older than 75 with active or convalescent COVID-19.

The V and J genes are TRBV9 and TRBJ2-3, with 10 bases lining up with TRBD2. The germline V gene has CDR1 SGDLS and CDR2 YYNGEE. V lost 0 bases, J lost 4 bases, and 5 bases stayed unmatched. The CDR3 length is 16 residues. The DNA of the CDR3 is TGTGCCAGCAGCGTAGTTCCTAGCGGGAGCCCAGATACGCAGTATTTT. Translating gives CASSVVPSGSPDTQYF.

This chain uses TRBV28 with TRBJ1-2, with D perhaps matching TRBD1 (5 bases). There are 14 residues in the CDR3. V dropped 6 bases and J dropped 0 bases, with 11 bases sitting between them. Looked up from germline, CDR1 is MDHEN and CDR2 is SYDVKM. Written as DNA, the CDR3 is TGTGCCAGCAGGGAAACAGGAGCTAACTATGGCTACACCTTC. Amino acids: CASRETGANYGYTF.